Shown below are 20 T cell receptor beta chains from a single sample sequenced in a study of T cell responses to AZD1222 COVID-19 vaccine. Measured with immunoSEQ multiplex PCR; TCRdb has only the in-frame clones, and not every one. The profile shows around 160,000 clones, about 90% of them singletons. Sample: peripheral blood, taken 28 days after the second AZD1222 dose. The receptors come from an adult who received the AZD1222 COVID-19 vaccine.

This clone occurred a few times. The V gene is TRBV27, the J gene TRBJ1-2; D is ambiguous. This CDR3 comprises 15 residues. Germline-derived CDR1 and CDR2 are MNHEY and SMNVEV (reference sequence). V dropped 2 bases and J dropped 5 bases, with 15 bases sitting between them. The CDR3 is CASSLRGRGGYGYTF. DNA for the CDR3: TGTGCCAGCAGTTTACGCGGGCGCGGCGGTTATGGCTACACCTTC.

This chain links TRBV20-1 with TRBJ1-1, with no clear D. Germline-derived CDR1 and CDR2 are DFQATT and SNEGSKA (reference sequence). V gave up 3 bases and J gave up 4 bases, with 6 bases separating them. This CDR3 is 11 amino acids long. The CDR3 protein is CSARHRTEAFF. As DNA, the CDR3 is TGCAGTGCTAGGCACCGCACTGAAGCTTTCTTT.

This clone is a singleton in its sample. The chain uses TRBV5-5 and TRBJ2-7, with D perhaps assigned TRBD1 or TRBD2 (7 bases each). The CDR3 spans 13 residues. With 2 bases removed from V and 5 bases from J, the gap between germline ends came to 11 bases. Germline V lookup: CDR1 SGHKS, CDR2 YYEKEE (reference sequence). The CDR3 region has the DNA TGTGCCAGCAGCTTCCCAGGGGGGGACGAGCAGTACTTC. This encodes CASSFPGGDEQYF.

CDR3 amino acids: CASSPLSSALWRVGDQSGGYTF. For the CDR3, the DNA is TGTGCCAGCAGCCCCTTAAGTTCCGCGCTTTGGCGGGTTGGGGATCAGTCTGGGGGCTACACCTTC. The chain employs TRBV21-1 and TRBJ1-2. TRBV21-1 is flagged as a pseudogene. CDR3 length: 22 residues.

The chain combines TRBV24-1 with TRBJ1-2, with D maybe TRBD1 (6 bases). This CDR3 region has 14 residues. V lost 3 bases, J lost 1 base, and 8 bases lay in between. CDR1 is KGHDR, CDR2 SFDVKD, per germline. CDR3 in DNA: TGTGCCACCAGTGATAGGACAGTTAACTATGGCTACACCTTC. This sequence encodes CATSDRTVNYGYTF.

V usage is TRBV11-2 and J usage is TRBJ2-7; perhaps TRBD1 as D (5 bases). CDR3 size: 13 residues. V was pared by 5 bases and J by 4 bases, with 12 bases between. Germline V gene lookup returns CDR1 SGHAT and CDR2 FQNNGV. The CDR3 nucleotides read TGTGCCAGCAGCCCCCTGACAGCTTACGAGCAGTACTTC. Translated: CASSPLTAYEQYF.

The rearrangement joins TRBV10-1 to TRBJ1-1, with a possible D match to TRBD1 (6 bases). Per germline, CDR1 WNHNN and CDR2 SYGVQD (reference sequence). This CDR3 has 13 residues. The V end lost 5 bases, the J end lost 5 bases, and 12 bases lay between the germline ends. Here the CDR3 reads CASSPQGWTEAFF. DNA of the CDR3: TGCGCCAGCAGTCCTCAGGGGTGGACTGAAGCTTTCTTT.

This chain uses TRBV18 with TRBJ2-5, with D hard to call. CDR3 length equals 13 residues. The germline V gene encodes CDR1 KGHSH and CDR2 LQKENI. V lost 2 bases and J lost 2, with 6 bases in between. The CDR3 DNA sequence: TGTGCCAGCTCACCAAGGAAACAAGAGACCCAGTACTTC. As protein: CASSPRKQETQYF.

The genes are TRBV7-9 and TRBJ1-3, with a possible D match to TRBD1 (5 bases). Germline V gene lookup returns CDR1 SEHNR and CDR2 FQNEAQ (reference sequence). CDR3 length equals 17 residues. Trimming pared 2 bases from V and 1 base from J, leaving 15 bases between. CDR3 in amino acids: CASSLFQGGFSGNTIYF. The CDR3 region has the DNA TGTGCCAGCAGCTTATTCCAGGGAGGTTTTTCTGGAAACACCATATATTTT. Using reference TRBV7-9 and TRBJ1-3 for the parts outside the CDR3, the full variable domain is DTGVSQNPRHKITKRGQNVTFRCDPISEHNRLYWYRQTLGQGPEFLTYFQNEAQLEKSRLLSDRFSAERPKGSFSTLEIQRTEQGDSAMYLCASSLFQGGFSGNTIYFGEGSWLTVV.

CDR3 in amino acids: CASSPRDSPYEQYF. The DNA of the CDR3 is TGTGCCAGCTCACCTAGAGACAGCCCCTACGAGCAGTACTTC. The V and J genes are TRBV18 and TRBJ2-7; D possibly corresponds to TRBD1 (5 bases). V was cut by 3 bases and J by 2 bases, with 11 bases left in between. This CDR3 region has 14 residues. Germline CDR1 and CDR2: KGHSH and LQKENI. The full variable domain, in which reference TRBV18 and TRBJ2-7 provide the parts outside the CDR3, is NAGVMQNPRHLVRRRGQEARLRCSPMKGHSHVYWYRQLPEEGLKFMVYLQKENIIDESGMPKERFSAEFPKEGPSILRIQQVVRGDSAAYFCASSPRDSPYEQYFGPGTRLTVT.

In the case of this clone: Other DNA sequences within the sample encode an identical CDR3. This chain links TRBV7-2 with TRBJ2-7; TRBD2 matches 12 bases. V was pared by 0 bases and J by 0 bases, with 0 bases of the junction left unmatched. The CDR3 is 16 residues long. CDR1 and CDR2 (germline): SGHTA, FQGNSA. CDR3 protein: CASSLALAGGSYEQYF. The CDR3 nucleotides read TGTGCCAGCAGCTTAGCACTAGCGGGGGGCTCCTACGAGCAGTACTTC.

This chain uses TRBV7-9 with TRBJ2-1; possible D gene TRBD2, 5 bases. The CDR3 covers 14 residues. The V and J ends lost 5 bases and 12 bases respectively, with 20 bases between them. Germline values: CDR1 SEHNR, CDR2 FQNEAQ (reference sequence). CDR3 residues: CASSPSISGVAQFF. The DNA for the CDR3 is TGTGCCAGCAGCCCGTCCATCTCCGGGGTCGCGCAGTTCTTC.

V and J are TRBV11-2 and TRBJ2-1; D possibly corresponds to TRBD1 (6 bases). The germline V gene encodes CDR1 SGHAT and CDR2 FQNNGV. This CDR3 spans 17 amino acids. Deletions cut 0 bases from V and 2 bases from J, with 14 bases between. The CDR3: CASSLDPWGPTYNEQFF. The CDR3 nucleotides are TGTGCCAGCAGCTTAGATCCATGGGGGCCGACCTACAATGAGCAGTTCTTC. The full variable domain, its missing parts supplied by reference TRBV11-2 and TRBJ2-1, is EAGVAQSPRYKIIEKRQSVAFWCNPISGHATLYWYQQILGQGPKLLIQFQNNGVVDDSQLPKDRFSAERLKGVDSTLKIQPAKLEDSAVYLCASSLDPWGPTYNEQFFGPGTRLTVL.

Only one count was recorded for this clone. This chain links TRBV5-4 with TRBJ2-1, with TRBD2 identical over 11 bases. The CDR3 contains 16 residues. CDR1 SGHNT and CDR2 YYREEE come from the germline V gene (reference sequence). The V gene end was trimmed by 1 base and the J gene end by 0 bases; junction bases not matched to a gene: 0. The CDR3 sequence is CASSLTSGSSYNEQFF. In DNA form, the CDR3 reads TGTGCCAGCAGCTTGACTAGCGGGAGCTCCTACAATGAGCAGTTCTTC.

This clone showed up just a few times. V gene TRBV2 combines with J gene TRBJ2-7; 9 bases align to TRBD1. The CDR3 is 13 amino acids. The germline gives CDR1 SNHLY, CDR2 FYNNEI. The ends lost 6 bases at V and 2 bases at J; junction bases unmatched: 2. CDR3 in DNA: TGTGCCAGCAGGGACAGGGGAACCTACGAGCAGTACTTC. Protein product: CASRDRGTYEQYF.

The chain carries TRBV6-5 and TRBJ1-1; the match to TRBD1 covers 11 bases. V was clipped by 0 bases and J by 3 bases; unmatched bases: 3. This CDR3 contains 16 residues. The germline CDR1 and CDR2 sequences are MNHEY and SVGAGI. The DNA of the CDR3 is TGTGCCAGCAGTTACTCGGGACAGGGGGTGGACACTGAAGCTTTCTTT. This sequence encodes CASSYSGQGVDTEAFF.

The chain has TRBV29-1 and TRBJ2-1, with D unresolved. With 3 bases removed from V and 2 bases from J, the gap between germline ends came to 11 bases. This CDR3 comprises 14 residues. Looked up from germline, CDR1 is SQVTM and CDR2 is ANQGSEA. The CDR3 DNA follows: TGCAGCGTTGATGATCTAGTGACCTACAATGAGCAGTTCTTC. It yields the protein CSVDDLVTYNEQFF.

V and J are TRBV5-5 and TRBJ1-4; the D is unclear. Germline values: CDR1 SGHKS, CDR2 YYEKEE (reference sequence). The CDR3 is 15 residues long. V lost 6 bases and J 3 bases, leaving 15 bases between the germline ends. CDR3 residues: CASTLGAAANEKLFF. The CDR3 coding sequence is TGTGCCAGCACCCTGGGCGCCGCGGCTAATGAAAAACTGTTTTTT.

This clone appeared a few times. The gene calls are TRBV12-5 and TRBJ1-6; D may be TRBD1 (6 bases). The germline V gene encodes CDR1 LGHNT and CDR2 FRNRAP. The V and J ends lost 3 bases and 6 bases respectively, with 12 bases between them. The CDR3 consists of 15 residues. CDR3: CASGFNRVCNSPLHF. CDR3 coding DNA: TGTGCTAGTGGTTTTAACAGGGTTTGTAATTCACCCCTCCACTTT.

This clone was detected only a few times. V and J are TRBV5-1 and TRBJ2-5, with 10 bases aligning to TRBD2. From germline, CDR1 is SGHRS and CDR2 YFSETQ. V was clipped by 1 base and J by 5 bases; unmatched bases: 11. The CDR3 contains 17 residues. DNA of the CDR3: TGCGCCAGCAGCTTGACTCGGCTAGCGGGAGTAACCGAGACCCAGTACTTC. It is translated as CASSLTRLAGVTETQYF.